The text below deals with one TCR beta chain. Its antigen is unknown. The data belong to a study of T-cell reconstitution after alpha-beta-depleted transplantation in children. Study findings and constraints: There were reportedly several hundred expanded graft clones from which alpha-beta T cells came about two months after transplant. Some patients showed high day-60 TCRbeta diversity, which derived from surviving recipient T cells and thymic progenitors. By one year post-transplant, T-cell counts and diversity largely arose from T cells that were newly produced.

Trimming took 3 bases from V and 3 from J, leaving 12 bases between them. The CDR3 has 15 amino acids. Germline loops: CDR1 LNHNV, CDR2 YYDKDF (reference sequence). Unique molecular identifiers featured in how the TCRbeta library was prepared. One entry per CDR3 protein results from TCRdb running MiXCR on the PCR reads. The repertoire holds some 310,000 distinct CDR3 sequences, 23% seen once, with about a tenth in the top ten. Sequenced material: PBMCs, mostly from graft donor cells, taken 180 days after TCRalphabeta/CD19-depleted stem cell transplant. The V call is TRBV15, the J call TRBJ1-5; a possible D gene is TRBD1 (5 bases). This clonotype was sampled from a male patient aged 10 to 17 who had a stem cell transplant for acute lymphoblastic leukemia, so the T cells may come from the graft donor. The CDR3 spells CATSRSRQNNQPQHF. The CDR3 nucleotides are TGTGCCACCAGCAGGTCACGACAGAACAATCAGCCCCAGCATTTT.